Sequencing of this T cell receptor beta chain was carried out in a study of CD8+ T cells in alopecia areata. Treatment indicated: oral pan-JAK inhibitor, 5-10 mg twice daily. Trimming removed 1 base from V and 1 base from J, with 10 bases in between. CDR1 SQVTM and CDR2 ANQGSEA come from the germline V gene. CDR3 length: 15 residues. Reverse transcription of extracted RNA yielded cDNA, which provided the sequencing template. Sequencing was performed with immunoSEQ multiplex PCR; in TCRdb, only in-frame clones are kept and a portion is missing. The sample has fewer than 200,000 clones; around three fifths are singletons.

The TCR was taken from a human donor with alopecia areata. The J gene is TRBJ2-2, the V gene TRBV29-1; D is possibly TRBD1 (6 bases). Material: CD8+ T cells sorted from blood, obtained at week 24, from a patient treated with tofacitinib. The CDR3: CSVEGGRGNTGELFF. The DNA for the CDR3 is TGCAGCGTTGAAGGGGGCAGGGGGAACACCGGGGAGCTGTTTTTT.